The 23 T cell receptor beta chains below all came from one sample that was sequenced in a study of T cell responses to AZD1222 COVID-19 vaccine. The assay was immunoSEQ multiplex PCR, and TCRdb's table has in-frame clones only and misses some. Here the sample spans some 120,000 clones, roughly 85% being singletons. Specimen: peripheral blood, collected on day 0 of AZD1222 vaccination. The receptors were sampled from an adult in good health.

J is TRBJ1-2 and V is TRBV27, with 8 bases aligning to TRBD1. The CDR3 length is 15 residues. CDR1 is MNHEY and CDR2 is SMNVEV in the germline V gene (reference sequence). After removal of 8 bases from V and 2 bases from J, the junction contained 10 bases not matched to a gene. CDR3 in DNA: TGTGCCAGCCATCGGACAGGGCTCGACAACTATGGCTACACCTTC. Translating gives CASHRTGLDNYGYTF.

This rearrangement joins TRBV10-2 to TRBJ2-7, with D maybe TRBD1 (6 bases). V lost 5 bases to trimming and J lost 7 bases, with 12 bases between them. Per germline, CDR1 WSHSY and CDR2 SAAADI. This CDR3 has 12 amino acids. This chain's CDR3 is CASSFTQGEQYF. CDR3 sequence (DNA): TGCGCCAGCAGTTTTACTCAGGGGGAGCAGTACTTC.

The chain carries TRBV9 and TRBJ2-5; TRBD2 might be the D (7 bases). The length of the CDR3 is 15 residues. V lost 0 bases, J lost 2 bases, and 11 bases lay in between. Germline V lookup: CDR1 SGDLS, CDR2 YYNGEE. The CDR3 DNA follows: TGTGCCAGCAGCGTAGCTGGGGGGGCTCAAGAGACCCAGTACTTC. It yields the protein CASSVAGGAQETQYF.

This chain joins TRBV5-3 and TRBJ1-1; no clear D gene. TRBV5-3 is noted as an ORF with a role that remains uncertain. This CDR3 region has 16 residues. Trimming removed 4 bases at V and 4 bases at J, with 20 bases between. CDR3 bases: TGTGCCAGAAGCACCCCGAGGGAGGGTAGGAGCACTGAAGCTTTCTTT. Translating gives CARSTPREGRSTEAFF.

This clone was seen a handful of times. This chain links TRBV11-3 with TRBJ2-5; the D is unclear. The CDR3 spans 18 residues. Trimming took 0 bases from V and 1 from J, leaving 18 bases between them. CDR1 SGHNT and CDR2 YENEEA come from the germline V gene. The DNA of the CDR3 is TGTGCCAGCAGCTTAGATTTTTCGGCAGGCCGGTCCCAAGAGACCCAGTACTTC. Protein sequence: CASSLDFSAGRSQETQYF. Looking up the rest from reference TRBV11-3 and TRBJ2-5 gives the full variable domain: EAGVVQSPRYKIIEKKQPVAFWCNPISGHNTLYWYLQNLGQGPELLIRYENEEAVDDSQLPKDRFSAERLKGVDSTLKIQPAELGDSAVYLCASSLDFSAGRSQETQYFGPGTRLLVL.

The J gene is TRBJ2-5, the V gene TRBV6-5, with D possibly being TRBD2 (5 bases). This CDR3 region has 15 residues. Germline-derived CDR1 and CDR2 are MNHEY and SVGAGI. V lost 6 bases to trimming and J lost 3 bases, with 17 bases between them. Here the CDR3 DNA reads TGTGCCAGCAGCATCGGAGGTTCTAGGGAAGAGACCCAGTACTTC. This gives the protein CASSIGGSREETQYF.

The rearrangement joins TRBV5-4 to TRBJ2-2; D might be TRBD1 (5 bases). The CDR3 has 13 amino acids. The ends were cut back, 4 bases at V and 7 bases at J, with 11 bases in the middle. Germline-derived CDR1 and CDR2 are SGHNT and YYREEE (reference sequence). DNA for the CDR3: TGTGCCAGCAGCCCCCAGGGTGGCGGGGAGCTGTTTTTT. It codes for CASSPQGGGELFF. Using reference TRBV5-4 and TRBJ2-2 for the parts outside the CDR3, the full variable domain is ETGVTQSPTHLIKTRGQQVTLRCSSQSGHNTVSWYQQALGQGPQFIFQYYREEENGRGNFPPRFSGLQFPNYSSELNVNALELDDSALYLCASSPQGGGELFFGEGSRLTVL.

V gene TRBV6-2 or TRBV6-3 combines with J gene TRBJ2-6, with a weak D call TRBD1 (6 bases). The CDR3 has 18 residues. The ends were cut back, 4 bases at V and 2 bases at J, with 18 bases in the middle. Germline CDR1 and CDR2: MNHEY and SVGEGT. The CDR3 bases are TGTGCCAGCAGTTCCCTCCTTGCGACAGGTGCTGGGGCCAACGTCCTGACTTTC. Its translation is CASSSLLATGAGANVLTF.

The chain joins TRBV4-1 to TRBJ2-1; 10 nucleotides agree with TRBD2. Trimming removed 5 bases from V and 3 bases from J; junction bases left unmatched: 4. The germline CDR1 and CDR2 sequences are MGHRA and YSYEKL. The CDR3 is 15 residues long. The CDR3 reads CASSDRTSGYNEQFF. As DNA, the CDR3 is TGCGCCAGCAGCGACCGGACTAGCGGCTACAATGAGCAGTTCTTC.

The chain carries TRBV4-1 and TRBJ2-7; a weak D match, TRBD2 (6 bases). Germline CDR1 and CDR2: MGHRA and YSYEKL. The CDR3 is 15 residues long. V lost 4 bases and J lost 0, with 13 bases in between. CDR3 nucleotide sequence: TGCGCCAGCAGCCCTGGGGGGATGAGCTCCTACGAGCAGTACTTC. This translates into CASSPGGMSSYEQYF.

The CDR3 region is CASSLQGGQPQHF. The CDR3 nucleotides are TGTGCCAGCAGCTTACAGGGTGGTCAGCCCCAGCATTTT. The rearrangement joins TRBV11-1 to TRBJ1-5, with a tentative D call TRBD1 (5 bases). This CDR3 comprises 13 residues. The germline V gene encodes CDR1 SGHAT and CDR2 FQDESV (reference sequence). Between the trimmed V and J ends, which lost 2 bases and 6 bases, there was a span of 8 bases.

A single count supports this clone. V usage is TRBV19 and J usage is TRBJ1-4; 7 nucleotides align to TRBD1. With 4 bases clipped from V and 3 bases from J, the junction kept 5 bases outside the gene matches. This CDR3 is 15 amino acids long. CDR1 and CDR2 (germline): LNHDA, SQIVND (reference sequence). CDR3 sequence reads: CASSNTGAPNEKLFF. Here the CDR3 DNA reads TGTGCCAGTAGTAACACAGGGGCCCCTAATGAAAAACTGTTTTTT.

On this clone: This sample also contains other DNA sequences that code for the same CDR3. V gene TRBV15 combines with J gene TRBJ2-7; D is unclear. Germline assignment: CDR1 LNHNV and CDR2 YYDKDF (reference sequence). The CDR3 totals 14 residues. Trimming removed 1 base from V and 4 bases from J, with 11 bases in between. This chain's CDR3 is CATSRGETTYEQYF. CDR3 DNA sequence: TGTGCCACCAGCAGAGGTGAGACGACATACGAGCAGTACTTC.

V is TRBV29-1 and J is TRBJ2-1, with 14 nucleotides matching TRBD2. Germline V gene data show CDR1 as SQVTM and CDR2 as ANQGSEA. This CDR3 comprises 14 residues. After removal of 7 bases from V and 9 bases from J, the junction contained 8 bases not matched to a gene. Here the CDR3 reads CSGVGLAGGGEQFF. In nucleotides, the CDR3 is TGCAGCGGGGTTGGACTAGCGGGAGGAGGTGAGCAGTTCTTC.

Turning to this clone: Other nucleotide sequences from this sample produce the same CDR3. The chain uses TRBV18 and TRBJ1-1; 9 bases are shared with TRBD1. The germline CDR1 and CDR2 sequences are KGHSH and LQKENI. This CDR3 is built from 14 residues. Trimming removed 3 bases from V and 1 base from J; junction bases left unmatched: 0. In nucleotides, the CDR3 is TGTGCCAGCTCACCGACAGGGGGGAACACTGAAGCTTTCTTT. Its protein is CASSPTGGNTEAFF.

V gene TRBV10-1 combines with J gene TRBJ2-1, with 12 bases identical to TRBD2. CDR1 and CDR2 from the germline V gene are WNHNN and SYGVQD (reference sequence). This CDR3 spans 17 amino acids. The junction had 14 bases not matched to a gene; V was cut back by 5 bases and J by 9 bases. CDR3 in DNA: TGCGCCAGCAGTTTTTCCTACTCTAGCGGGGGGGCAGCTGAGCAGTTCTTC. Translated, it gives CASSFSYSSGGAAEQFF.

This rearrangement joins TRBV7-9 to TRBJ2-1, with TRBD1 matching 7 bases. The CDR3 totals 14 residues. Germline CDR1 reads SEHNR; CDR2 reads FQNEAQ (reference sequence). J gave up 8 bases and V 8 bases, and 12 bases lay outside the gene matches. The CDR3 DNA is TGTGCCAGCTGTCCCGGGACAGTCAGGGATGAGCAGTTCTTC. It encodes CASCPGTVRDEQFF.

The chain is built from TRBV6-5 and TRBJ1-2; D is ambiguous. CDR1 MNHEY and CDR2 SVGAGI come from the germline V gene. The CDR3 sequence is 13 residues long. V was clipped by 3 bases and J by 8 bases, with 13 bases between them. Written as DNA, the CDR3 is TGTGCCAGCAGTTATTTAAGGGAGGACGGCTACACCTTC. Amino acid sequence: CASSYLREDGYTF.

This clone showed up just once. This chain uses TRBV19 with TRBJ2-7, with D maybe TRBD1 (7 bases). The CDR3 extends over 15 amino acids. Germline CDR1 and CDR2: LNHDA and SQIVND (reference sequence). Trimming removed 6 bases at V and 3 bases at J, with 18 bases between. CDR3 region: CASRVSDRRDYEQYF. The DNA for the CDR3 is TGTGCCAGTAGGGTGTCGGACAGGAGGGACTACGAGCAGTACTTC.

In its sample, this clone was seen once. The V gene is TRBV30, the J gene TRBJ1-2, with unresolved D. V lost 6 bases and J lost 8, with 13 bases in between. The germline V gene has CDR1 GTSNPN and CDR2 SVGIG (reference sequence). The CDR3 sequence is 11 residues long. The chain's CDR3 is CACGVGGGYTF. The CDR3 DNA follows: TGTGCCTGCGGAGTAGGAGGAGGCTACACCTTC.

CDR3 coding DNA: TGTGCCAGCAGTGAGAGGACGCTCTATGGCTACACCTTC. This translates into CASSERTLYGYTF. The chain joins TRBV25-1 to TRBJ1-2, with D uncertain. The germline V and J ends were trimmed by 3 bases and 4 bases, with 9 bases remaining between them. CDR1 and CDR2 (germline): MGHDK, SYGVNS. This CDR3 region has 13 residues.

J is TRBJ1-5 and V is TRBV18; TRBD1 agrees at 10 bases. The junction had 1 base not matched to a gene; V was cut back by 3 bases and J by 5 bases. Germline V lookup: CDR1 KGHSH, CDR2 LQKENI. The CDR3 is 14 residues long. The CDR3 region has the DNA TGTGCCAGCTCACCGGGGACAGGGGATCAGCCCCAGCATTTT. Its protein is CASSPGTGDQPQHF.

This clone came up a few times. The rearrangement uses TRBV19 and TRBJ2-5; TRBD2 matches at 15 bases. With V trimmed by 10 bases and J by 10 bases, 10 bases remained unmatched. This CDR3 has 14 amino acids. Germline loops: CDR1 LNHDA, CDR2 SQIVND (reference sequence). The CDR3 DNA sequence: TGTGCCACCTCCGGGACTAGCGGGAGGATAAGCCAGTACTTC. It translates to CATSGTSGRISQYF.